The 16 T cell receptor beta chains in this list originate from one sample, sequenced in a study of blood T cell repertoires in COVID-19. TCRdb keeps only in-frame clones here, not all; method: immunoSEQ multiplex PCR. The repertoire holds 250,000 to 350,000 clones, about 90% seen once, with over 5.5% in the top ten. Material for sequencing was peripheral blood. The receptors come from a woman between 45 and 60 years old with COVID-19, enrolled during active disease.

This clone has just one count. This chain uses TRBV5-1 with TRBJ2-5; 8 positions match TRBD1. This CDR3 comprises 15 residues. Per germline, CDR1 SGHRS and CDR2 YFSETQ. V shed 2 bases and J 5 bases; nucleotides not matched to a gene: 8. CDR3 bases: TGCGCCAGCAGCTTCGGTTCAGGGGGCATGGAGACCCAGTACTTC. This gives the protein CASSFGSGGMETQYF.

The V and J genes are TRBV13 and TRBJ2-7, with TRBD1 identical over 10 bases. Germline assignment: CDR1 PRHDT and CDR2 FYEKMQ (reference sequence). CDR3 length equals 16 residues. V shed 5 bases, J shed 3 bases, and the junction held 10 bases outside the gene matches. The CDR3, as DNA: TGTGCCAGCAGCAACCGGGACAGGGGCGCATTCTACGAGCAGTACTTC. It is translated as CASSNRDRGAFYEQYF.

This rearrangement joins TRBV5-1 to TRBJ1-4; 7 nucleotides agree with TRBD1. Germline trimming cut 1 base from V and 5 bases from J; bases unmatched to any gene: 8. The CDR3 runs 16 residues. CDR1 is SGHRS, CDR2 YFSETQ, per germline. The CDR3 coding sequence is TGCGCCAGCAGCTTGCCGACCGGGACAGAAAATGAAAAACTGTTTTTT. Protein: CASSLPTGTENEKLFF.

The chain has TRBV4-1 and TRBJ1-5; weak D call: TRBD1 (5 bases). V was clipped by 4 bases and J by 4 bases, with 11 bases between them. This CDR3 is built from 14 residues. CDR1 is MGHRA, CDR2 YSYEKL, per germline. The CDR3 region has the DNA TGCGCCAGCAGCCTCCTAGGGGTTAATCAGCCCCAGCATTTT. Amino acids: CASSLLGVNQPQHF.

The gene calls are TRBV25-1 and TRBJ2-1, with 9 positions matching TRBD2. Germline trimming cut 10 bases from V and 2 bases from J; bases unmatched to any gene: 6. Germline CDR1 MGHDK, CDR2 SYGVNS. CDR3 length: 14 amino acids. The CDR3 sequence is CATCPSGTYNEQFF. The DNA for the CDR3 is TGTGCCACCTGCCCTAGCGGGACCTACAATGAGCAGTTCTTC.

The genes are TRBV2 and TRBJ2-2, with 8 bases fitting TRBD2. CDR1 SNHLY and CDR2 FYNNEI come from the germline V gene. J gave up 7 bases and V 4 bases, and 8 bases lay outside the gene matches. The length of the CDR3 is 15 residues. CDR3 in amino acids: CASSGTAGDVGELFF. The CDR3 bases are TGTGCCAGCAGTGGGACAGCGGGAGATGTCGGGGAGCTGTTTTTT.

This clone was recorded a few times. The V call is TRBV7-2, the J call TRBJ1-3; the D is unclear. The ends were cut back, 5 bases at V and 4 bases at J, with 6 bases in the middle. From germline, CDR1 is SGHTA and CDR2 FQGNSA. There are 12 residues in the CDR3. CDR3 amino acids: CASSVQGNTIYF. The DNA for the CDR3 is TGTGCCAGCAGCGTTCAGGGAAACACCATATATTTT.

The chain is built from TRBV6-6 and TRBJ2-1; TRBD2 agrees at 9 bases. Germline loops: CDR1 MNHNY, CDR2 SVGAGI (reference sequence). CDR3 length: 15 residues. Trimming cost V 7 bases and J 4 bases; bases outside gene matches: 8. CDR3 sequence: CASTAAGGGYNEQFF. Written as DNA, the CDR3 is TGTGCCAGCACGGCAGCGGGAGGAGGGTACAATGAGCAGTTCTTC.

V usage is TRBV12-3 or TRBV12-4 and J usage is TRBJ1-1, with a possible D match to TRBD1 (5 bases). The CDR3 sequence is 13 residues long. Between the trimmed V and J ends, which lost 4 bases and 6 bases, there was a span of 12 bases. The CDR3 here is CASSSSLGAEAFF. CDR3 nucleotides: TGTGCCAGCAGTTCCTCGCTAGGGGCTGAAGCTTTCTTT.

This clone was counted a single time. This chain uses TRBV19 with TRBJ1-1, with D uncertain. This CDR3 has 12 residues. Germline values: CDR1 LNHDA, CDR2 SQIVND (reference sequence). Trimming cost V 8 bases and J 1 base, with 8 bases left between them. The CDR3 region has the DNA TGTGCCAGTGATGGGAGGAACACTGAAGCTTTCTTT. This encodes CASDGRNTEAFF.

The CDR3 coding sequence is TGTGCCAGCACCCTAACAGGGTTGAACACTGAAGCTTTCTTT. Encoded protein: CASTLTGLNTEAFF. This sequence joins TRBV6-5 and TRBJ1-1; a possible D gene is TRBD1 (6 bases). The V gene's germline CDR1 is MNHEY and CDR2 SVGAGI. The CDR3 consists of 14 residues. The V gene lost 7 bases and the J gene lost 0 bases, with 12 bases spanning the gap.

CDR3 in amino acids: CASSLIPGGELFF. In nucleotides, the CDR3 is TGTGCCAGCAGTTTAATCCCGGGCGGGGAGCTGTTTTTT. V and J are TRBV12-3 or TRBV12-4 and TRBJ2-2; D gene ambiguous. V was pared by 2 bases and J by 7 bases, with 8 bases between. CDR3 length equals 13 residues.

The chain uses TRBV11-3 and TRBJ2-3, with no clear D. Germline CDR1 reads SGHNT; CDR2 reads YENEEA. V gave up 6 bases and J gave up 4 bases, with 17 bases separating them. This CDR3 spans 15 amino acids. CDR3 in DNA: TGTGCCAGCAGGACCATGGCGGTTCGCCCAGATACGCAGTATTTT. Protein sequence: CASRTMAVRPDTQYF.

The CDR3 coding sequence is TGTGCCAGTAGGGGACAGTTAGCCTACGAGCAGTACTTC. Amino acid sequence: CASRGQLAYEQYF. This chain joins TRBV19 and TRBJ2-7, with TRBD1 identical over 7 bases. Germline V gene sequence: CDR1 LNHDA, CDR2 SQIVND (reference sequence). The V and J ends lost 6 bases and 2 bases, in that order; junction bases with no gene match: 4. The CDR3 is 13 amino acids.

The rearrangement uses TRBV24-1 and TRBJ2-5; a weak D match, TRBD2 (5 bases). Trimming took off 9 bases at V and 7 bases at J, with 17 bases between the two ends. CDR3 length: 13 residues. CDR1 is KGHDR, CDR2 SFDVKD, per germline. CDR3 protein: CATSKSGLRTQYF. In DNA form, the CDR3 reads TGTGCCACCTCGAAGAGCGGCCTGAGGACCCAGTACTTC.

The chain uses TRBV11-3 and TRBJ2-4; TRBD2 matches at 7 bases. V was pared by 4 bases and J by 14 bases, with 8 bases of the junction left unmatched. CDR1 is SGHNT and CDR2 is YENEEA in the germline V gene. This CDR3 region has 12 residues. The chain's CDR3 is CASSSMGLRKYF. CDR3 DNA: TGTGCCAGCAGCTCGATGGGACTACGAAAGTACTTC.